The clone carrying this TCR beta chain came up a few times. Clones were sequenced by immunoSEQ multiplex PCR, and TCRdb holds only the in-frame ones, with some missing. This sample carries some 120,000 clones, 84% of them seen once, and the ten largest clones take 3.3%. The germline V gene encodes CDR1 LNHDA and CDR2 SQIVND (reference sequence). The CDR3 has 13 residues. V lost 5 bases, J lost 3 bases, and 8 bases lay in between. These data belong to a study of identifying expanded T cells in peripheral blood. The J gene is TRBJ2-1, the V gene TRBV19; D is uncertain. Input material: blood. The sequence derives from a person aged 18-70 years in good health. This CDR3 is CASSDVVYNEQFF. The CDR3 nucleotides read TGTGCCAGTAGTGACGTAGTCTACAATGAGCAGTTCTTC.